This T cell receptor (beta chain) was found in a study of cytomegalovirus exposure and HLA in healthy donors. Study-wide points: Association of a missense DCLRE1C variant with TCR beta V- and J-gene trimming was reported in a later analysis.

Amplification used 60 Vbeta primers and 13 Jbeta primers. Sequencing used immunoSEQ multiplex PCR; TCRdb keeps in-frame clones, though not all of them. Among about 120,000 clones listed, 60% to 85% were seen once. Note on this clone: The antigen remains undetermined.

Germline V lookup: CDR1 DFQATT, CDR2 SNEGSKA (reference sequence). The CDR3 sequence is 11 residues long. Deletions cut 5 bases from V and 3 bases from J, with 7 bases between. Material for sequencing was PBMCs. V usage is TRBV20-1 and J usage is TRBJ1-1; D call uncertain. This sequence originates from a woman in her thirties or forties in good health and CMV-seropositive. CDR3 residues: CSAPSYTEAFF. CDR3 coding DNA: TGCAGTGCTCCCTCGTACACTGAAGCTTTCTTT.